Listed here are 32 T cell receptor beta chains from one sample, sequenced in a study of T cells in Graves' hyperthyroidism and ophthalmopathy. Researchers took RNA transcripts and amplified the TCR beta CDR3 regions from them. Carried out on the TCR CDR3, a first-round RT-PCR used the HTBI primer set. TCRdb reprocessed the multiplex PCR reads via MiXCR and lists one record per CDR3 protein. The repertoire holds 480,000 or so distinct CDR3 sequences, around an eighth seen once, with about a sixth in the top ten. Sequencing was carried out using blood. These TCRs come from a woman aged 18-35 years with Graves' hyperthyroidism.

This chain uses TRBV19 with TRBJ2-5; D unclear. Germline assignment: CDR1 LNHDA and CDR2 SQIVND (reference sequence). V was shortened by 10 bases and J by 5 bases, with 14 bases between the two germline ends. This CDR3 has 12 amino acids. The CDR3 bases are TGTGCCACGAGCGCTGTGGGTGAGACCCAGTACTTC. Its translation: CATSAVGETQYF.

This clonotype was observed many times. The chain uses TRBV30 and TRBJ1-5; D gene uncertain. This CDR3 has 15 amino acids. The germline V and J ends were trimmed by 2 bases and 0 bases, with 11 bases remaining between them. The germline gives CDR1 GTSNPN, CDR2 SVGIG (reference sequence). CDR3 loop: CAWSPDGYSNQPQHF. The CDR3 DNA follows: TGTGCCTGGAGTCCGGACGGTTATAGCAATCAGCCCCAGCATTTT.

There are many counts of this clonotype. This chain links TRBV15 with TRBJ2-1, with D unresolved. CDR1 is LNHNV, CDR2 YYDKDF, per germline (reference sequence). V shed 1 base and J shed 6 bases, with 13 bases lying between them. This CDR3 comprises 15 residues. CDR3 nucleotides: TGTGCCACCAGCAGAGGTGGCTCCAGTGTCAATGAGCAGTTCTTC. Translated: CATSRGGSSVNEQFF.

This clonotype was seen at least ten times. The genes are TRBV11-2 and TRBJ2-3, with 7 bases aligning to TRBD1. CDR3 length equals 15 residues. The junction had 5 bases not matched to a gene; V was cut back by 5 bases and J by 0 bases. CDR1 and CDR2 (germline): SGHAT, FQNNGV. CDR3 protein: CASSPPQGSTDTQYF. CDR3 nucleotides: TGTGCCAGCAGCCCTCCACAGGGGAGCACAGATACGCAGTATTTT.

A few counts support this clonotype. The J gene is TRBJ2-6, the V gene TRBV19, with 7 positions matching TRBD1. This CDR3 contains 15 residues. The V and J ends lost 3 bases and 2 bases, in that order; junction bases with no gene match: 1. Germline CDR1 and CDR2: LNHDA and SQIVND (reference sequence). In nucleotides, the CDR3 is TGTGCCAGTAGTATCACAGGGGCTGGGGCCAACGTCCTGACTTTC. It specifies CASSITGAGANVLTF.

This clonotype showed up many times. The J gene is TRBJ1-2, the V gene TRBV30; 11 positions agree with TRBD1. With 2 bases clipped from V and 4 bases from J, the junction kept 3 bases outside the gene matches. Germline CDR1 and CDR2: GTSNPN and SVGIG (reference sequence). The CDR3 consists of 14 residues. CDR3 coding DNA: TGTGCCTGGAGTCTGGACAGGGGGCTCTATGGCTACACCTTC. This codes for CAWSLDRGLYGYTF.

This chain uses TRBV25-1 with TRBJ2-3; perhaps D is TRBD1 or TRBD2 (5 bases each). V was clipped by 3 bases and J by 2 bases, with 12 bases between them. CDR1 is MGHDK, CDR2 SYGVNS, per germline. The CDR3 extends over 15 amino acids. CDR3 nucleotides: TGTGCCAGCAGTGAGGTCCGGGACCTCACAGATACGCAGTATTTT. It encodes CASSEVRDLTDTQYF.

The genes are TRBV4-2 and TRBJ2-1; 11 bases match TRBD2. The junction had 5 bases not matched to a gene; V was cut back by 6 bases and J by 4 bases. Germline CDR1 LGHNA, CDR2 YNFKEQ. CDR3 length: 15 residues. CDR3 amino acids: CASRVAGGTYNEQFF. The CDR3 DNA reads TGTGCCAGCAGAGTAGCGGGAGGGACATACAATGAGCAGTTCTTC.

This clonotype was found many times. The rearrangement uses TRBV19 and TRBJ2-6; D not certain. The CDR3 extends over 13 amino acids. CDR1 and CDR2 from the germline V gene are LNHDA and SQIVND (reference sequence). Trimming cost V 1 base and J 3 bases, with 1 base left between them. CDR3 sequence: CASSIGGANVLTF. CDR3 nucleotides: TGTGCCAGTAGTATAGGTGGGGCCAACGTCCTGACTTTC. The entire variable domain, with the rest obtained from reference TRBV19 and TRBJ2-6, is as follows: DGGITQSPKYLFRKEGQNVTLSCEQNLNHDAMYWYRQDPGQGLRLIYYSQIVNDFQKGDIAEGYSVSREKKESFPLTVTSAQKNPTAFYLCASSIGGANVLTFGAGSRLTVL.

The chain uses TRBV5-4 and TRBJ2-2, with TRBD2 matching 7 bases. V lost 8 bases to trimming and J lost 5 bases; unmatched junction nucleotides: 9. Looked up from germline, CDR1 is SGHNT and CDR2 is YYREEE (reference sequence). The CDR3 spans 14 residues. The DNA of the CDR3 is TGTGCCAGTGTATCGGGGGGAGGAACCGGGGAGCTGTTTTTT. This encodes CASVSGGGTGELFF.

This clonotype has a count of ten or more. The chain couples TRBV10-1 to TRBJ2-1; 9 bases map to TRBD2. CDR3 length: 16 amino acids. V shed 3 bases and J 0 bases; nucleotides not matched to a gene: 3. From germline, CDR1 is WNHNN and CDR2 SYGVQD (reference sequence). The CDR3 DNA reads TGCGCCAGCAGTGAAGGACTAGCGCGCTCCTACAATGAGCAGTTCTTC. It is translated as CASSEGLARSYNEQFF.

This clonotype was seen ten or more times. This chain joins TRBV18 and TRBJ1-3, with 9 bases matching TRBD1. V shed 2 bases, J shed 5 bases, and the junction held 1 base outside the gene matches. CDR3 length equals 14 residues. Germline V lookup: CDR1 KGHSH, CDR2 LQKENI. The CDR3 loop reads CASSPGTGRNTIYF. CDR3 sequence (DNA): TGTGCCAGCTCACCAGGGACAGGGAGAAACACCATATATTTT.

The table lists this clonotype with many counts. The rearrangement joins TRBV30 to TRBJ1-1, with 7 bases fitting TRBD1. The V segment lost 5 bases and the J segment 1 base; nucleotides outside the gene matches: 1. The CDR3 runs 12 residues. CDR1 and CDR2 (germline): GTSNPN, SVGIG (reference sequence). The CDR3 spells CAWGQANTEAFF. The DNA for the CDR3 is TGTGCCTGGGGACAGGCGAACACTGAAGCTTTCTTT. The full variable domain, completed using reference TRBV30 and TRBJ1-1, is SQTIHQWPATLVQPVGSPLSLECTVEGTSNPNLYWYRQAAGRGLQLLFYSVGIGQISSEVPQNLSASRPQDRQFILSSKKLLLSDSGFYLCAWGQANTEAFFGQGTRLTVV.

This clonotype occurred many times. The chain joins TRBV30 to TRBJ1-5, with D possibly TRBD1 on 5 matching bases. In germline, CDR1 is GTSNPN, CDR2 SVGIG (reference sequence). This CDR3 is 14 amino acids long. Trimming took off 2 bases at V and 0 bases at J, with 8 bases between the two ends. CDR3 DNA: TGTGCCTGGAGTTTGGGGCTTAGCAATCAGCCCCAGCATTTT. Translating gives CAWSLGLSNQPQHF.

The CDR3 DNA is TGTGCCAGCAAAGCGGTCATGGAGACCCAGTACTTC. Its protein is CASKAVMETQYF. The V and J genes are TRBV2 and TRBJ2-5, with D perhaps matching TRBD2 (5 bases). Germline V gene lookup returns CDR1 SNHLY and CDR2 FYNNEI. V lost 7 bases, J lost 5 bases, and 11 bases lay in between. The CDR3 length is 12 residues.

This clonotype occurred a few times. The V gene is TRBV3-1, the J gene TRBJ2-3; D unresolved. This CDR3 comprises 13 residues. Trimming left V 1 base short and J 6 bases short, with 8 bases between. CDR1 is LGHDT and CDR2 is YNNKEL in the germline V gene (reference sequence). CDR3 in DNA: TGTGCCAGCAGCCAAGCATTGGGTGATACGCAGTATTTT. It is translated as CASSQALGDTQYF.

This clonotype was recorded a few times. Written as DNA, the CDR3 is TGTGCCAGCAGCTTTGGACAGGGGATCAATGAGCAGTTCTTC. Translation: CASSFGQGINEQFF. The chain employs TRBV7-8 and TRBJ2-1, with TRBD1 matching 9 bases. V lost 3 bases, J lost 6 bases, and 3 bases stayed unmatched. Germline-derived CDR1 and CDR2 are SGHVS and FQNEAQ. This CDR3 contains 14 residues.

This clonotype was seen many times. CDR3 region: CAWTPGGPANEQFF. For the CDR3, the DNA is TGTGCCTGGACTCCGGGAGGGCCGGCGAATGAGCAGTTCTTC. The chain links TRBV30 to TRBJ2-1, with 8 bases fitting TRBD2. There are 14 residues in the CDR3. V trimming: 4 bases; J trimming: 7 bases; junction bases outside the gene matches: 9. Germline values: CDR1 GTSNPN, CDR2 SVGIG (reference sequence).

This clonotype was recorded at least ten times. CDR3 protein: CASSLDWTDYGYTF. CDR3 DNA: TGTGCCAGCAGCTTAGACTGGACAGACTATGGCTACACCTTC. The V and J genes are TRBV11-2 and TRBJ1-2, with a possible D match to TRBD1 (6 bases). Germline loops: CDR1 SGHAT, CDR2 FQNNGV. The germline V and J ends were trimmed by 0 bases and 3 bases, with 8 bases remaining between them. The length of the CDR3 is 14 residues.

The chain employs TRBV10-3 and TRBJ1-6; 10 bases line up with TRBD1. V was pared by 6 bases and J by 8 bases, with 1 base of the junction left unmatched. CDR1 and CDR2 (germline): ENHRY, SYGVKD. The CDR3 runs 13 residues. The CDR3 is CAIRGTGDSPLHF. CDR3 in DNA: TGTGCCATCAGGGGGACAGGGGATTCACCCCTCCACTTT.

Many counts were recorded for this clonotype. The chain uses TRBV7-9 and TRBJ2-7; TRBD1 or TRBD2 may be the D gene (5 bases each). V lost 5 bases and J lost 3, with 14 bases in between. From germline, CDR1 is SEHNR and CDR2 FQNEAQ (reference sequence). This CDR3 is 14 amino acids long. CDR3 protein: CASSRGRVVYEQYF. CDR3 nucleotide sequence: TGTGCCAGCAGCCGGGGACGGGTTGTCTACGAGCAGTACTTC.

In its sample, this clonotype was seen many times. This rearrangement joins TRBV10-2 to TRBJ2-7; TRBD2 matches at 10 bases. CDR3 length: 14 amino acids. The V gene end was trimmed by 4 bases and the J gene end by 2 bases; junction bases not matched to a gene: 2. CDR1 is WSHSY and CDR2 is SAAADI in the germline V gene. As DNA, the CDR3 is TGCGCCAGCAGTGGGACTAGCGGTGCCTACGAGCAGTACGTC. Residues: CASSGTSGAYEQYV.

This clonotype was counted at least ten times. This chain uses TRBV7-2 with TRBJ1-5; D is unclear. Trimming removed 1 base from V and 3 bases from J, with 10 bases in between. From germline, CDR1 is SGHTA and CDR2 FQGNSA. The CDR3 extends over 15 amino acids. CDR3 DNA sequence: TGTGCCAGCAGCTTAGTGGGGTACACCAATCAGCCCCAGCATTTT. Protein sequence: CASSLVGYTNQPQHF.

Ten or more counts support this clonotype. The chain is built from TRBV6-1 and TRBJ1-6, with TRBD1 identical over 8 bases. Trimming at V came to 7 bases and at J to 7 bases, leaving 6 bases not matched to a gene. In germline, CDR1 is MNHNS, CDR2 SASEGT. The CDR3 is made up of 14 amino acids. The CDR3 region is CASTLGQGNSPLHF. For the CDR3, the DNA is TGTGCCAGCACCCTTGGACAGGGCAATTCACCCCTCCACTTT.

This clonotype was recorded at least ten times. The chain employs TRBV12-3 or TRBV12-4 and TRBJ1-1; D is perhaps TRBD1 (6 bases). The CDR3 totals 14 residues. V was clipped by 6 bases and J by 6 bases, with 17 bases between them. In DNA, the CDR3 is TGTGCCAGCAGAAAAAGACAGGCCGGGGCTGAAGCTTTCTTT. Translating it yields CASRKRQAGAEAFF.

The sample holds many counts of this clonotype. The CDR3 nucleotides are TGCAGTGCTGGGGGGACTAGCGGGTCTGATACGCAGTATTTT. This translates into CSAGGTSGSDTQYF. The rearrangement links TRBV20-1 to TRBJ2-3; TRBD2 aligns across 12 bases. The CDR3 is 14 amino acids. CDR1 and CDR2 (germline): DFQATT, SNEGSKA (reference sequence). Trimming took 5 bases from V and 6 from J; bases not matched to a gene: 6.

The genes are TRBV7-2 and TRBJ2-6, with D possibly matching TRBD2 (5 bases). The CDR3 extends over 16 amino acids. In germline, CDR1 is SGHTA, CDR2 FQGNSA. Trimming shortened V by 4 bases and J by 0 bases, and 10 bases separated the two germline ends. Written as DNA, the CDR3 is TGTGCCAGCAGCTGGACTTTATACTCTGGGGCCAACGTCCTGACTTTC. Translated: CASSWTLYSGANVLTF.

The chain recombines TRBV29-1 with TRBJ1-5; possible D gene TRBD1, 5 bases. The length of the CDR3 is 12 residues. The germline V and J ends were trimmed by 8 bases and 7 bases, with 15 bases remaining between them. Germline assignment: CDR1 SQVTM and CDR2 ANQGSEA. This CDR3 is CSLAGSGQPQHF. The CDR3, as DNA: TGCAGCCTCGCAGGGAGCGGCCAGCCCCAGCATTTT.

This sequence joins TRBV20-1 and TRBJ1-2; D may be TRBD1 (6 bases). This CDR3 is built from 14 residues. Trimming pared 4 bases from V and 0 bases from J, leaving 12 bases between. Germline CDR1 reads DFQATT; CDR2 reads SNEGSKA (reference sequence). The CDR3, as DNA: TGCAGTGCTATCTGGGGGGCCACTAACTATGGCTACACCTTC. This gives the protein CSAIWGATNYGYTF.

In its sample, this clonotype was seen many times. V usage is TRBV10-3 and J usage is TRBJ1-1, with 7 bases aligning to TRBD1. The CDR3 has 13 amino acids. Per germline, CDR1 ENHRY and CDR2 SYGVKD. The V segment lost 0 bases and the J segment 8 bases; nucleotides outside the gene matches: 3. The CDR3 reads CAISESSDREAFF. The CDR3 nucleotides read TGTGCCATCAGTGAGTCGTCGGACAGGGAAGCTTTCTTT.

The sample holds many counts of this clonotype. J is TRBJ1-5 and V is TRBV2, with unresolved D. Germline V gives CDR1 SNHLY, CDR2 FYNNEI. The CDR3 has 15 amino acids. Trimming took 0 bases from V and 0 from J, leaving 6 bases between them. The CDR3 sequence: CASSEASVSNQPQHF. The DNA for the CDR3 is TGTGCCAGCAGTGAAGCAAGCGTTAGCAATCAGCCCCAGCATTTT.

This clonotype showed up many times. CDR3 residues: CASTMTGLTNEKLFF. CDR3 in DNA: TGTGCCAGTACCATGACAGGGTTAACTAATGAAAAACTGTTTTTT. This rearrangement joins TRBV19 to TRBJ1-4; TRBD1 matches at 7 bases. J gave up 1 base and V 7 bases, and 6 bases lay outside the gene matches. Per the germline V gene, CDR1 is LNHDA and CDR2 is SQIVND (reference sequence). The CDR3 is 15 residues long.